Below, one T cell receptor (beta chain) is given with its context. The target antigen is unknown. Generated by immunoSEQ multiplex PCR, the TCRdb table keeps only in-frame clones and is missing some. The table has about 2.3 million clones, 90% to 95% seen once. The data stem from a study of shared clonotypes between healthy human individuals. For the study at large: Ranging from 18 to 49 in age, donors were a couple of women and three men.

The CDR3 contains 13 residues. Germline lookup yields CDR1 MNHEY and CDR2 SMNVEV (reference sequence). V lost 8 bases to trimming and J lost 2 bases, with 13 bases between them. Study-wide results and caveats: A handful of donors showed sharing of 4.5% to 5% of naive CD4 clonotypes.

This sequence joins TRBV27 and TRBJ2-7; no clear D. This TCR derives from a man aged 18 to 29 in good health. Some clones in this sample may be carry-over from other donors' samples. The sequencing sample was made of naive CD4+ T cells from PBMCs. Subset noted: CD45RA+ positively selected. The CDR3 nucleotides read TGTGCCAGCCGCTGGGCGGCTACCTACGAGCAGTACTTC. It codes for CASRWAATYEQYF.